Listed below are T cell receptor beta chains from one sample, sequenced in a study of T cells after yellow fever vaccination. A single record per CDR3 protein comes from TCRdb applying MiXCR to the 5' RACE reads. The sample consists of 500,000 to 650,000 distinct CDR3 sequences, 10% to 15% of them appearing once. The sequencing used PBMCs, collected on the day of the yellow fever booster vaccination. Every receptor here comes from a man aged 30-40 years who received the YFV17D yellow fever vaccine. Both conserved end residues are part of each CDR3. The D gene is left open where the match is weak. Not every row has a clone size; where given, it reads once, few, many or a size class.

clone_size: many
v_call: TRBV7-2
d_call: TRBD2
j_call: TRBJ2-1
cdr3_nt: TGTGCCAGCAGCTTAGCTAGCGGGGACTACAATGAGCAGTTCTTC
cdr3_aa: CASSLASGDYNEQFF

clone_size: few
v_call: TRBV20-1
d_call: TRBD1
j_call: TRBJ2-7
cdr3_nt: TGCAGTGCCACGGGGGGGACAGGGGGATCCTACGAGCAGTACTTC
cdr3_aa: CSATGGTGGSYEQYF

clone_size: .
v_call: TRBV12-3/TRBV12-4
d_call: .
j_call: TRBJ2-6
cdr3_nt: TGTGCCAGCACCCGGGCCCCCTCTGGGGCCAACGTCCTGACTTTC
cdr3_aa: CASTRAPSGANVLTF

clone_size: .
v_call: TRBV12-3/TRBV12-4
d_call: .
j_call: TRBJ2-7
cdr3_nt: TGTGCCAGCAGCCCGAGTGGAGGTCGGCGCTACGAGCAGTACTTC
cdr3_aa: CASSPSGGRRYEQYF

clone_size: .
v_call: TRBV6-2/TRBV6-3
d_call: .
j_call: TRBJ1-4
cdr3_nt: TGTGCCAGCAGTTATGGGACCACCAGGGATTCCAATGAAAAACTGTTTTTT
cdr3_aa: CASSYGTTRDSNEKLFF

clone_size: few
v_call: TRBV20-1
d_call: .
j_call: TRBJ2-3
cdr3_nt: TGCAGTGCTAGAGAGCATAGCGCAGCAGATACGCAGTATTTT
cdr3_aa: CSAREHSAADTQYF

clone_size: .
v_call: TRBV12-3/TRBV12-4
d_call: .
j_call: TRBJ1-1
cdr3_nt: TGTGCCAGCAGTTTAAGGGGGGGGAGGGGGACTGAAGCTTTCTTT
cdr3_aa: CASSLRGGRGTEAFF

clone_size: .
v_call: TRBV27
d_call: .
j_call: TRBJ1-2
cdr3_nt: TGTGCCAGCAGTTTAACAGAGTCTGGTGGCTACACCTTC
cdr3_aa: CASSLTESGGYTF

clone_size: few
v_call: TRBV20-1
d_call: TRBD2
j_call: TRBJ2-7
cdr3_nt: TGCAGTGCTAGTAAGGCTAGCGGGAGCGTCGAGCAGTACTTC
cdr3_aa: CSASKASGSVEQYF

clone_size: few
v_call: TRBV30
d_call: TRBD1
j_call: TRBJ1-2
cdr3_nt: TGTGCCTGCGGGACAGGGGGACGGGACTATGGCTACACCTTC
cdr3_aa: CACGTGGRDYGYTF

clone_size: few
v_call: TRBV28
d_call: TRBD2
j_call: TRBJ2-3
cdr3_nt: TGTGCCAGCAGTTTCGGGACTAGCGGGGGGGTAGCAGATACGCAGTATTTT
cdr3_aa: CASSFGTSGGVADTQYF

clone_size: many
v_call: TRBV12-3/TRBV12-4
d_call: .
j_call: TRBJ2-2
cdr3_nt: TGTGCCAGCCGGGGGACCGGGGAGCTGTTTTTT
cdr3_aa: CASRGTGELFF

clone_size: few
v_call: TRBV15
d_call: .
j_call: TRBJ1-3
cdr3_nt: TGTGCCACCAGCAGAGGGTCAAGCTCTGGAAACACCATATATTTT
cdr3_aa: CATSRGSSSGNTIYF

clone_size: few
v_call: TRBV28
d_call: TRBD1
j_call: TRBJ2-5
cdr3_nt: TGTGCCAGCAGTTTCCGCCCGGGACAGAACCAAGAGACCCAGTACTTC
cdr3_aa: CASSFRPGQNQETQYF

clone_size: .
v_call: TRBV10-2
d_call: TRBD1
j_call: TRBJ1-1
cdr3_nt: TGCGCCAGCAGTGAGTCGGCCGGGACAGGGTTAACTTTCTTT
cdr3_aa: CASSESAGTGLTFF

clone_size: few
v_call: TRBV7-3
d_call: .
j_call: TRBJ1-6
cdr3_nt: TGTGCCAGCAGCCTCGGGGGGGGAACTTCACCCCTCCACTTT
cdr3_aa: CASSLGGGTSPLHF

clone_size: .
v_call: TRBV5-1
d_call: .
j_call: TRBJ2-5
cdr3_nt: TGCGCCAGCAGGCAAAGGGACACCTACCAAGAGACCCAGTACTTC
cdr3_aa: CASRQRDTYQETQYF

clone_size: few
v_call: TRBV28
d_call: TRBD1
j_call: TRBJ2-7
cdr3_nt: TGTGCCAGCAGTTTAATTGTTTTCGGACAGGGTTCCTACGAGCAGTACTTC
cdr3_aa: CASSLIVFGQGSYEQYF

clone_size: .
v_call: TRBV20-1
d_call: TRBD1
j_call: TRBJ2-7
cdr3_nt: TGCAGTGCTAGGAGGACAGGGATAGGCGTCTACGAGCAGTACTTC
cdr3_aa: CSARRTGIGVYEQYF

clone_size: few
v_call: TRBV6-1
d_call: .
j_call: TRBJ2-1
cdr3_nt: TGTGCCAGCAGTGCCCTTAGCGGGACAGACAATGAGCAGTTCTTC
cdr3_aa: CASSALSGTDNEQFF

clone_size: few
v_call: TRBV19
d_call: .
j_call: TRBJ1-1
cdr3_nt: TGTGCCAGTAAGTGGGTTGGGGACACTGAAGCTTTCTTT
cdr3_aa: CASKWVGDTEAFF

clone_size: few
v_call: TRBV12-3/TRBV12-4
d_call: .
j_call: TRBJ2-7
cdr3_nt: TGTGCCAGCAGGGACATTAACTACGAGCAGTACTTC
cdr3_aa: CASRDINYEQYF

clone_size: few
v_call: TRBV20-1
d_call: TRBD2
j_call: TRBJ2-3
cdr3_nt: TGCAGTGCTAAACCTAGCGGGCCTAGCACAGATACGCAGTATTTT
cdr3_aa: CSAKPSGPSTDTQYF

clone_size: few
v_call: TRBV9
d_call: .
j_call: TRBJ1-5
cdr3_nt: TGTGCCAGCAGCGTACGGGGGGATAGCAATCAGCCCCAGCATTTT
cdr3_aa: CASSVRGDSNQPQHF

clone_size: once
v_call: TRBV9
d_call: TRBD1
j_call: TRBJ2-7
cdr3_nt: TGTGCCAGCAGCCCTCAATGGACAGGGGGCTACGAGCAGTACTTC
cdr3_aa: CASSPQWTGGYEQYF

clone_size: .
v_call: TRBV6-2/TRBV6-3
d_call: .
j_call: TRBJ1-4
cdr3_nt: TGTGCCAGCAGTTATCATCTCGGTGAGGTCGAAAAACTGTTTTTT
cdr3_aa: CASSYHLGEVEKLFF

clone_size: many
v_call: TRBV3-1
d_call: TRBD2
j_call: TRBJ2-1
cdr3_nt: TGTGCCAGCAGCCAAGTTACGGGCGGGAGCACGTTCTACAATGAGCAGTTCTTC
cdr3_aa: CASSQVTGGSTFYNEQFF

clone_size: .
v_call: TRBV25-1
d_call: .
j_call: TRBJ1-3
cdr3_nt: TGTGCCAGCAGTGAGGATTCAGGAAACACCATATATTTT
cdr3_aa: CASSEDSGNTIYF

clone_size: .
v_call: TRBV12-3/TRBV12-4
d_call: .
j_call: TRBJ2-4
cdr3_nt: TGTGCCAGCAGTTATCGGGAGTCCAAAAACATTCAGTACTTC
cdr3_aa: CASSYRESKNIQYF

clone_size: .
v_call: TRBV5-8
d_call: TRBD2
j_call: TRBJ2-2
cdr3_nt: TGTGCCAGCAGCTCAGAACTAGCGGAAAACACCGGGGAGCTGTTTTTT
cdr3_aa: CASSSELAENTGELFF

clone_size: few
v_call: TRBV5-1
d_call: TRBD2
j_call: TRBJ2-2
cdr3_nt: TGCGCCAGCAGCTCTGTCCCCTTAGCGGGAGAGGCCGGGGAGCTGTTTTTT
cdr3_aa: CASSSVPLAGEAGELFF

clone_size: many
v_call: TRBV6-2/TRBV6-3
d_call: .
j_call: TRBJ2-4
cdr3_nt: TGTGCCAGCAGTTATCAGCAAACTCAGTACTTC
cdr3_aa: CASSYQQTQYF

clone_size: many
v_call: TRBV5-1
d_call: .
j_call: TRBJ2-7
cdr3_nt: TGCGCCAGCAGCTTGGGTGGGGCGACGTCCTACGAGCAGTACTTC
cdr3_aa: CASSLGGATSYEQYF

clone_size: few
v_call: TRBV12-3/TRBV12-4
d_call: .
j_call: TRBJ1-1
cdr3_nt: TGTGCCAGCAGGGGACGGTTGGGAGCTTTCTTT
cdr3_aa: CASRGRLGAFF

clone_size: few
v_call: TRBV5-1
d_call: .
j_call: TRBJ2-3
cdr3_nt: TGCGCCAGCAGCTTGGAGGGAGCGATCACAGATACGCAGTATTTT
cdr3_aa: CASSLEGAITDTQYF

clone_size: .
v_call: TRBV9
d_call: .
j_call: TRBJ2-3
cdr3_nt: TGTGCCAGCAGCGTACGACAGCAAGATACGCAGTATTTT
cdr3_aa: CASSVRQQDTQYF

clone_size: .
v_call: TRBV3-1
d_call: .
j_call: TRBJ2-1
cdr3_nt: TGTGCCAGCAGCCCGGGACTGTTCGGTGAGCAGTTCTTC
cdr3_aa: CASSPGLFGEQFF

clone_size: .
v_call: TRBV7-8
d_call: .
j_call: TRBJ1-1
cdr3_nt: TGTGCCAGCAGCTTTTATTCGAACACTGAAGCTTTCTTT
cdr3_aa: CASSFYSNTEAFF

clone_size: .
v_call: TRBV30
d_call: .
j_call: TRBJ2-5
cdr3_nt: TGTGCCTGGAGTGCCACGCCGCGGTTAGGCCAAGAGACCCAGTACTTC
cdr3_aa: CAWSATPRLGQETQYF

clone_size: few
v_call: TRBV5-5
d_call: .
j_call: TRBJ2-7
cdr3_nt: TGTGCCAGCAGCTTGACGCGAGCCTCCGGGGGTGGCGAGCAGTACTTC
cdr3_aa: CASSLTRASGGGEQYF

clone_size: few
v_call: TRBV5-6
d_call: .
j_call: TRBJ2-2
cdr3_nt: TGTGCCAGCAGTTACTCCGGGGCCTACGGGGGCTCGAACACCGGGGAGCTGTTTTTT
cdr3_aa: CASSYSGAYGGSNTGELFF

clone_size: few
v_call: TRBV18
d_call: TRBD1
j_call: TRBJ2-2
cdr3_nt: TGTGCCAGCTCACCACCGGTTGGAGGGACAGGTCGTGCCGGGGAGCTGTTTTTT
cdr3_aa: CASSPPVGGTGRAGELFF

clone_size: .
v_call: TRBV10-3
d_call: .
j_call: TRBJ2-3
cdr3_nt: TGTGCCATCAGTGAGGTAACCAAAGATACGCAGTATTTT
cdr3_aa: CAISEVTKDTQYF

clone_size: .
v_call: TRBV13
d_call: .
j_call: TRBJ2-3
cdr3_nt: TGTGCCAGCAGCTTAGGCCAGTTGGCGCAGTATTTT
cdr3_aa: CASSLGQLAQYF

clone_size: .
v_call: TRBV5-5
d_call: .
j_call: TRBJ2-3
cdr3_nt: TGTGCCAGCAGCTTCGACAGGCAGAGCACAGATACGCAGTATTTT
cdr3_aa: CASSFDRQSTDTQYF

clone_size: .
v_call: TRBV30
d_call: .
j_call: TRBJ2-1
cdr3_nt: TGTGCCTGGAGTGTGGAATCCGGAGGCTACAATGAGCAGTTCTTC
cdr3_aa: CAWSVESGGYNEQFF

clone_size: few
v_call: TRBV7-3
d_call: .
j_call: TRBJ2-5
cdr3_nt: TGTGCCAGCAGCTTAGGTTCTAGCGCTCAAGAGACCCAGTACTTC
cdr3_aa: CASSLGSSAQETQYF

clone_size: many
v_call: TRBV18
d_call: TRBD1
j_call: TRBJ2-7
cdr3_nt: TGTGCCAGCTCACCAAGAGGACAGGGAGCCTACGAGCAGTACTTC
cdr3_aa: CASSPRGQGAYEQYF

clone_size: few
v_call: TRBV18
d_call: .
j_call: TRBJ1-2
cdr3_nt: TGTGCCAGCTCAGGGGACGTTGGGGGCTATACCTTC
cdr3_aa: CASSGDVGGYTF

clone_size: .
v_call: TRBV20-1
d_call: .
j_call: TRBJ2-2
cdr3_nt: TGCAGTGCAGACGACCAGGTACAGCAGAACACCGGGGAGCTGTTTTTT
cdr3_aa: CSADDQVQQNTGELFF

clone_size: few
v_call: TRBV29-1
d_call: .
j_call: TRBJ1-1
cdr3_nt: TGCAGCGTCGAGACAGGCCCCACTGAAGCTTTCTTT
cdr3_aa: CSVETGPTEAFF

clone_size: many
v_call: TRBV20-1
d_call: .
j_call: TRBJ1-2
cdr3_nt: TGCAGTGCTACAACAGGGTTTGATAATGGCTACACCTTC
cdr3_aa: CSATTGFDNGYTF

clone_size: .
v_call: TRBV28
d_call: .
j_call: TRBJ2-3
cdr3_nt: TGTGCCAGCCTTGATCCATTTGGTACGCAGTATTTT
cdr3_aa: CASLDPFGTQYF

clone_size: few
v_call: TRBV19
d_call: TRBD1
j_call: TRBJ1-5
cdr3_nt: TGTGCCAGTATCCCGGGACAGGGTATGTTTCAGCCCCAGCATTTT
cdr3_aa: CASIPGQGMFQPQHF

clone_size: few
v_call: TRBV27
d_call: TRBD2
j_call: TRBJ2-7
cdr3_nt: TGTGCCAGCAGTTTAAACGGACTAGCGGAAACCTACGAGCAGTACTTC
cdr3_aa: CASSLNGLAETYEQYF

clone_size: few
v_call: TRBV7-9
d_call: .
j_call: TRBJ2-5
cdr3_nt: TGTGCCAGCAGCTTAGCGAGTATCAAAGAGACCCAGTACTTC
cdr3_aa: CASSLASIKETQYF

clone_size: .
v_call: TRBV5-1
d_call: .
j_call: TRBJ2-1
cdr3_nt: TGCGCCAGCAGCTTGTCAACGCGGTTGTACAATGAGCAGTTCTTC
cdr3_aa: CASSLSTRLYNEQFF